These T cell receptor beta chains were read from a single sample in a study of blood T cells in healthy people across ages. TCRdb redid the calling of the 5' RACE reads with MiXCR, one entry per CDR3 protein. The sample records 550,000 to 650,000 distinct CDR3 sequences, about 28% being singletons. Sequenced sample: blood. The receptors shown here come from a woman at least 80 years old in good health. CDR3s include the opening cysteine and the closing phenylalanine or tryptophan. The order of the fields is J gene, clone size, D gene, V gene, CDR3 protein, CDR3 DNA. D genes are given only for firm matches. Clone size is given for some rows only: seen once, a few or many times, or a class if the clone is expanded.

J gene: TRBJ1-4; clone size: few; D gene: TRBD1; V gene: TRBV7-9; CDR3 protein: CASSTGQGANEKLFF; CDR3 DNA: TGTGCCAGCAGCACCGGACAGGGGGCGAATGAAAAACTGTTTTTT
J gene: TRBJ1-4; clone size: few; D gene: TRBD1; V gene: TRBV5-1; CDR3 protein: CASREGQGYEKLFF; CDR3 DNA: TGCGCCAGCAGAGAGGGACAGGGGTATGAAAAACTGTTTTTT
J gene: TRBJ2-7; clone size: many; D gene: -; V gene: TRBV6-6; CDR3 protein: CASSRLEGEQYF; CDR3 DNA: TGTGCCAGCAGTCGCCTGGAGGGAGAGCAGTACTTC
J gene: TRBJ2-5; clone size: -; D gene: TRBD2; V gene: TRBV20-1; CDR3 protein: CSARVPAGTEETQYF; CDR3 DNA: TGCAGTGCTAGAGTCCCAGCGGGGACGGAAGAGACCCAGTACTTC
J gene: TRBJ2-7; clone size: many; D gene: -; V gene: TRBV6-2/TRBV6-3; CDR3 protein: CASSYGPENGPPVWYF; CDR3 DNA: TGTGCCAGCAGTTACGGTCCGGAAAACGGCCCCCCCGTATGGTACTTC
J gene: TRBJ2-2; clone size: many; D gene: TRBD2; V gene: TRBV2; CDR3 protein: CASTGGIITGELFF; CDR3 DNA: TGTGCCAGCACCGGGGGGATAATCACCGGGGAGCTGTTTTTT
J gene: TRBJ1-1; clone size: many; D gene: -; V gene: TRBV5-1; CDR3 protein: CASSLEGSSNTEAFF; CDR3 DNA: TGCGCCAGCAGTTTGGAGGGCAGCTCAAACACTGAAGCTTTCTTT
J gene: TRBJ2-7; clone size: many; D gene: -; V gene: TRBV6-2/TRBV6-3; CDR3 protein: CASSYSLSYEQYF; CDR3 DNA: TGTGCCAGCAGTTACTCGCTTTCCTACGAGCAGTACTTC
J gene: TRBJ2-1; clone size: many; D gene: -; V gene: TRBV6-2/TRBV6-3; CDR3 protein: CASSLSRYEQFF; CDR3 DNA: TGTGCCAGCAGCCTTTCCAGGTATGAGCAGTTCTTC
J gene: TRBJ2-7; clone size: many; D gene: TRBD2; V gene: TRBV20-1; CDR3 protein: CSARDLGLAGIYEQYF; CDR3 DNA: TGCAGTGCTAGAGATCTAGGGCTAGCGGGGATATACGAGCAGTACTTC
J gene: TRBJ2-5; clone size: many; D gene: TRBD2; V gene: TRBV2; CDR3 protein: CASSVTSGHQETQYF; CDR3 DNA: TGTGCCAGCAGCGTCACTAGCGGACATCAAGAGACCCAGTACTTC
J gene: TRBJ2-3; clone size: -; D gene: -; V gene: TRBV12-3/TRBV12-4; CDR3 protein: CASRPGGTTSTDVQYF; CDR3 DNA: TGTGCCAGCAGACCGGGGGGCACCACTAGCACAGATGTGCAGTATTTT
J gene: TRBJ2-7; clone size: few; D gene: TRBD1; V gene: TRBV3-1; CDR3 protein: CASSQVGQGTYEQYF; CDR3 DNA: TGTGCCAGCAGCCAAGTCGGACAGGGGACGTACGAGCAGTACTTC
J gene: TRBJ1-1; clone size: -; D gene: TRBD1; V gene: TRBV11-2; CDR3 protein: CASSPHRGRPLDTEAFF; CDR3 DNA: TGTGCCAGCAGTCCACACAGGGGGCGCCCATTGGACACTGAAGCTTTCTTT
J gene: TRBJ2-3; clone size: many; D gene: TRBD2; V gene: TRBV20-1; CDR3 protein: CSAPASGGTDTQYF; CDR3 DNA: TGCAGTGCCCCAGCCAGCGGGGGCACAGATACGCAGTATTTT
J gene: TRBJ1-6; clone size: many; D gene: -; V gene: TRBV20-1; CDR3 protein: CSALRSSSYNSPLHF; CDR3 DNA: TGCAGTGCTCTCAGGTCTTCCTCCTATAATTCACCCCTCCACTTT
J gene: TRBJ2-7; clone size: many; D gene: -; V gene: TRBV13; CDR3 protein: CASSLFSGAVQYF; CDR3 DNA: TGTGCCAGCAGCTTATTTTCCGGGGCAGTGCAGTACTTC
J gene: TRBJ2-3; clone size: -; D gene: -; V gene: TRBV2; CDR3 protein: CASGQSDAQYF; CDR3 DNA: TGTGCCAGCGGACAATCAGATGCGCAGTATTTT
J gene: TRBJ2-3; clone size: -; D gene: TRBD1; V gene: TRBV5-1; CDR3 protein: CASYRGWADTQYF; CDR3 DNA: TGCGCCAGCTACAGGGGATGGGCAGATACGCAGTATTTT
J gene: TRBJ2-1; clone size: -; D gene: -; V gene: TRBV5-1; CDR3 protein: CASSLYLHNGQFF; CDR3 DNA: TGCGCCAGCAGCTTATACCTTCACAATGGGCAGTTCTTC
J gene: TRBJ1-5; clone size: many; D gene: -; V gene: TRBV12-3/TRBV12-4; CDR3 protein: CASSLNPGQPQHF; CDR3 DNA: TGTGCCAGCAGCCTAAACCCGGGACAGCCCCAGCATTTT
J gene: TRBJ2-1; clone size: once; D gene: -; V gene: TRBV11-3; CDR3 protein: CASSSSRRGEQFF; CDR3 DNA: TGTGCCAGCAGCTCATCCCGGAGGGGGGAGCAGTTCTTC
J gene: TRBJ2-1; clone size: many; D gene: -; V gene: TRBV6-4; CDR3 protein: CASSDTAGNEQFF; CDR3 DNA: TGTGCCAGCAGTGACACCGCGGGAAATGAGCAGTTCTTC
J gene: TRBJ2-1; clone size: many; D gene: -; V gene: TRBV9; CDR3 protein: CASSVGNSENEQFF; CDR3 DNA: TGTGCCAGCAGCGTAGGAAACTCGGAAAATGAGCAGTTCTTC
J gene: TRBJ2-3; clone size: many; D gene: -; V gene: TRBV7-9; CDR3 protein: CASTPPGRSTDTQYF; CDR3 DNA: TGTGCCAGCACCCCGCCGGGGAGGAGCACAGATACGCAGTATTTT
J gene: TRBJ2-3; clone size: many; D gene: -; V gene: TRBV5-1; CDR3 protein: CASSLRETDTQYF; CDR3 DNA: TGCGCCAGCAGCTTGCGGGAGACAGATACGCAGTATTTT
J gene: TRBJ1-1; clone size: -; D gene: -; V gene: TRBV4-1; CDR3 protein: CASSQENGLGEAFF; CDR3 DNA: TGCGCCAGCAGCCAAGAAAACGGACTGGGGGAAGCTTTCTTT
J gene: TRBJ1-5; clone size: many; D gene: -; V gene: TRBV12-3/TRBV12-4; CDR3 protein: CASSLAGTNQPQHF; CDR3 DNA: TGTGCCAGCAGTTTAGCAGGGACCAATCAGCCCCAGCATTTT
J gene: TRBJ2-6; clone size: many; D gene: TRBD1; V gene: TRBV10-3; CDR3 protein: CAIGTGGSGANVLTF; CDR3 DNA: TGTGCCATCGGGACAGGGGGGTCTGGGGCCAACGTCCTGACTTTC
J gene: TRBJ1-2; clone size: many; D gene: -; V gene: TRBV7-3; CDR3 protein: CASSPLGGSHGYTF; CDR3 DNA: TGTGCCAGCAGCCCCCTCGGGGGATCGCATGGCTACACCTTC
J gene: TRBJ1-4; clone size: few; D gene: -; V gene: TRBV2; CDR3 protein: CASTPTWANEKLFF; CDR3 DNA: TGTGCCAGCACCCCGACATGGGCTAATGAAAAACTGTTTTTT
J gene: TRBJ1-1; clone size: -; D gene: -; V gene: TRBV5-6; CDR3 protein: CASSLFLTNTEAFF; CDR3 DNA: TGTGCCAGCAGCCTGTTCTTGACCAACACTGAAGCTTTCTTT
J gene: TRBJ1-1; clone size: few; D gene: -; V gene: TRBV5-6; CDR3 protein: CASSFPGAVSEAFF; CDR3 DNA: TGTGCCAGCAGCTTTCCGGGGGCTGTCTCTGAAGCTTTCTTT
J gene: TRBJ2-5; clone size: many; D gene: -; V gene: TRBV5-1; CDR3 protein: CASTGGTFQETQYF; CDR3 DNA: TGCGCCAGCACCGGGGGGACATTCCAAGAGACCCAGTACTTC
J gene: TRBJ2-7; clone size: -; D gene: TRBD1; V gene: TRBV20-1; CDR3 protein: CSARGTGSEQYF; CDR3 DNA: TGCAGTGCTAGAGGGACAGGGTCCGAGCAGTACTTC
J gene: TRBJ2-3; clone size: many; D gene: -; V gene: TRBV10-3; CDR3 protein: CAMGEGGADTQYF; CDR3 DNA: TGTGCCATGGGGGAAGGGGGGGCAGATACGCAGTATTTT